The clone carrying this T cell receptor beta chain has more than one count but fewer than ten. Its antigen is still unknown. The TCR beta library used iRepertoire HTBI primers with Arm-PCR amplification of CDR3. MiXCR, applied by TCRdb to the multiplex PCR reads, yields one record per CDR3 protein. The table lists hundreds of thousands of distinct CDR3 sequences, around a fifth of them singletons. Time point defined: persistent/refractory GD, antithyroid drugs over 5 years with positive TRAb. Making the TCR library involved RNA that had been extracted from PBMCs. V lost 0 bases, J lost 3 bases, and 15 bases lay in between. CDR1 is LGHNA and CDR2 is YNFKEQ in the germline V gene. This CDR3 has 16 amino acids. The sample comes from a study of regulatory T cells in long-lasting Graves disease. Study-wide context: Positivity for TSH receptor antibodies plus over 5 years of antithyroid drugs meant persistent Graves' disease.

Points from the study as a whole: Newly diagnosed patients had higher TCR diversity than persistent Graves' patients did.

This receptor was identified in a female donor with Graves disease. This rearrangement joins TRBV4-2 to TRBJ2-7, with a possible D match to TRBD2 (5 bases). The source material was peripheral blood mononuclear cells (PBMCs), sampled when the disease was refractory, from a patient treated with antithyroid drugs. CDR3 nucleotides: TGTGCCAGCAGCCAAGATGGGAGAGGGAGTGGCTACGAGCAGTACTTC. It yields the protein CASSQDGRGSGYEQYF.